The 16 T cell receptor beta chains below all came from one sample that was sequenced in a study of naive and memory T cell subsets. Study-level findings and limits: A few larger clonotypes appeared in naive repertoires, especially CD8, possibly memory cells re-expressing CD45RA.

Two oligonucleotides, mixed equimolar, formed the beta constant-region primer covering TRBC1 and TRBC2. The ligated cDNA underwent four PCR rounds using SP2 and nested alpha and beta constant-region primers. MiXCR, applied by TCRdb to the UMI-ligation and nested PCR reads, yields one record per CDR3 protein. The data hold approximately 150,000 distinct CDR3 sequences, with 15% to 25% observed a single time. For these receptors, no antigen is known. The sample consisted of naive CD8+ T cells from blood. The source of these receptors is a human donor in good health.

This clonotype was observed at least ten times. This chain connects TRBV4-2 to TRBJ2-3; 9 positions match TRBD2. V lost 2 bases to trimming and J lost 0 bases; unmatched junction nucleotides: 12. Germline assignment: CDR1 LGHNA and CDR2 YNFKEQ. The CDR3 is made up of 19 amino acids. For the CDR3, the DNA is TGTGCCAGCAGCCAACCCGGGGTCCTAGCGGGATCTAGCACAGATACGCAGTATTTT. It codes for CASSQPGVLAGSSTDTQYF.

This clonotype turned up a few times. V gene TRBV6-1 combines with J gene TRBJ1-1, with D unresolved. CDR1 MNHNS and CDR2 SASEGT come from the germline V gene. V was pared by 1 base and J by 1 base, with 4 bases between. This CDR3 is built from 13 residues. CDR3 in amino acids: CASSEDTNTEAFF. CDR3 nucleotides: TGTGCCAGCAGTGAAGATACGAACACTGAAGCTTTCTTT.

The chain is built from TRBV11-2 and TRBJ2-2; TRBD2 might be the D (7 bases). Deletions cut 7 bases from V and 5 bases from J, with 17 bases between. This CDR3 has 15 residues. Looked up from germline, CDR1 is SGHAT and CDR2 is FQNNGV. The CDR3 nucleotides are TGTGCCAGCATCACCGGGGGGCGAGTGACCGGGGAGCTGTTTTTT. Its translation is CASITGGRVTGELFF.

CDR3 amino acids: CASNLWGVNQPQHF. The CDR3, as DNA: TGTGCCAGTAATCTTTGGGGGGTCAATCAGCCCCAGCATTTT. The chain couples TRBV19 to TRBJ1-5; D perhaps matches TRBD1 (5 bases). In germline, CDR1 is LNHDA, CDR2 SQIVND (reference sequence). This CDR3 comprises 14 residues. V lost 7 bases to trimming and J lost 3 bases, with 13 bases between them.

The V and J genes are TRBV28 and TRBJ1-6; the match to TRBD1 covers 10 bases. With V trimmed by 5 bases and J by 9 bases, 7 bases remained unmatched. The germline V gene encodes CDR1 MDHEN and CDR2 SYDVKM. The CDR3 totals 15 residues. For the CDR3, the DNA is TGTGCCAGCAGTATCCGGACAGGGGGAGGTTCACCCCTCCACTTT. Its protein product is CASSIRTGGGSPLHF.

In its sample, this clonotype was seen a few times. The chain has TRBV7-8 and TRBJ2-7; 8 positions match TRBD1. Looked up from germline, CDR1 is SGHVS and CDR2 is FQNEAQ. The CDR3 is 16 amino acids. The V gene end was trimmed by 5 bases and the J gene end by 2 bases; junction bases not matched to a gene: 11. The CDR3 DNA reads TGTGCCAGCAGCGCGACACAGGGGGTCGACACCTACGAGCAGTACTTC. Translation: CASSATQGVDTYEQYF. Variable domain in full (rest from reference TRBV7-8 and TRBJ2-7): GAGVSQSPRYKVAKRGQDVALRCDPISGHVSLFWYQQALGQGPEFLTYFQNEAQLDKSGLPSDRFFAERPEGSVSTLKIQRTQQEDSAVYLCASSATQGVDTYEQYFGPGTRLTVT.

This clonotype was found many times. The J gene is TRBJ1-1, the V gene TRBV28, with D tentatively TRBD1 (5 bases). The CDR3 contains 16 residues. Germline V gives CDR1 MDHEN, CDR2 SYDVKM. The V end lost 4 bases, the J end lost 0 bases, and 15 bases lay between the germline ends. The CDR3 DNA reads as TGTGCCAGCAGTTCGGGGGAGCTTCTCCTGAACACTGAAGCTTTCTTT. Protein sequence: CASSSGELLLNTEAFF. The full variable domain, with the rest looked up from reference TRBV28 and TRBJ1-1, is DVKVTQSSRYLVKRTGEKVFLECVQDMDHENMFWYRQDPGLGLRLIYFSYDVKMKEKGDIPEGYSVSREKKERFSLILESASTNQTSMYLCASSSGELLLNTEAFFGQGTRLTVV.

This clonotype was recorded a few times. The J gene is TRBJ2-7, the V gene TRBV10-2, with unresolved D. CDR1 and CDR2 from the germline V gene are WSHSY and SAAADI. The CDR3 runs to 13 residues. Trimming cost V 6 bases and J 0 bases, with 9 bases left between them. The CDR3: CASRQQSSYEQYF. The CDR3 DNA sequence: TGCGCCAGCAGACAGCAGAGCTCCTACGAGCAGTACTTC.

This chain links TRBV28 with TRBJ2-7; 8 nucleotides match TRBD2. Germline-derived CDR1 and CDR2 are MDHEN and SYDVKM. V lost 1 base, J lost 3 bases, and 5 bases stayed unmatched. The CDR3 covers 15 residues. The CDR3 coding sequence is TGTGCCAGCAGTTTATCTCCTAGCGGGTTCTACGAGCAGTACTTC. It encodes CASSLSPSGFYEQYF.

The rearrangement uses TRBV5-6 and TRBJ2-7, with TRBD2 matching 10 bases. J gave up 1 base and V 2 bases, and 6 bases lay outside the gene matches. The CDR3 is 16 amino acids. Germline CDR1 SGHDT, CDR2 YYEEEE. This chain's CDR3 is CASSFSTSGMSYEQYF. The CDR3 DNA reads TGTGCCAGCAGCTTCTCTACTAGCGGGATGTCCTACGAGCAGTACTTC. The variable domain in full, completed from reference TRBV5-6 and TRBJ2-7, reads DAGVTQSPTHLIKTRGQQVTLRCSPKSGHDTVSWYQQALGQGPQFIFQYYEEEERQRGNFPDRFSGHQFPNYSSELNVNALLLGDSALYLCASSFSTSGMSYEQYFGPGTRLTVT.

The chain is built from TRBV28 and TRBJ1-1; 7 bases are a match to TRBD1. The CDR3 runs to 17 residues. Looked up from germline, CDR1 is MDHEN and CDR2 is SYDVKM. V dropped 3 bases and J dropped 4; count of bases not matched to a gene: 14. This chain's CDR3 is CASSFPPKGQEGTEAFF. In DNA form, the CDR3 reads TGTGCCAGCAGTTTTCCCCCAAAAGGACAGGAAGGCACTGAAGCTTTCTTT.

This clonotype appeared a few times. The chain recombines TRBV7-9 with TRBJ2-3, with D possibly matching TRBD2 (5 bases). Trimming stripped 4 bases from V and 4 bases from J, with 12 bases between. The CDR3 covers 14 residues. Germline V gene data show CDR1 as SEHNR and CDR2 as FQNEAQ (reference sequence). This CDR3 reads CASSSSGSSDTQYF. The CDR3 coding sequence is TGTGCCAGCAGCTCTTCGGGATCTTCAGATACGCAGTATTTT.

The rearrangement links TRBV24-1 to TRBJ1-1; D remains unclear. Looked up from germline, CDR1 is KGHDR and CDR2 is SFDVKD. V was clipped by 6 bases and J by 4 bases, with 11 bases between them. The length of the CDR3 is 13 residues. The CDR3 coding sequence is TGTGCCACCAGTACTGCTGCGAGCACTGAAGCTTTCTTT. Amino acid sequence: CATSTAASTEAFF.

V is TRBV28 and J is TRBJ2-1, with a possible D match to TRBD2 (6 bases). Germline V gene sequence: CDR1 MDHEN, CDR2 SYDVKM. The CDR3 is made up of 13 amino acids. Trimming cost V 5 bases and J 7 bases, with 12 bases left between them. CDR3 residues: CASSPAGWNEQFF. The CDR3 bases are TGTGCCAGCAGTCCCGCGGGGTGGAATGAGCAGTTCTTC.

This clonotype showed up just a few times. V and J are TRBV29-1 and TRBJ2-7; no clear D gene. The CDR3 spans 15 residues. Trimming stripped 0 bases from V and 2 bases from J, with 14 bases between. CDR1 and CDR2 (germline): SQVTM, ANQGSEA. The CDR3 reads CSVEDPDPPTYEQYF. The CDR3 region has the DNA TGCAGCGTTGAAGATCCTGATCCGCCCACCTACGAGCAGTACTTC.

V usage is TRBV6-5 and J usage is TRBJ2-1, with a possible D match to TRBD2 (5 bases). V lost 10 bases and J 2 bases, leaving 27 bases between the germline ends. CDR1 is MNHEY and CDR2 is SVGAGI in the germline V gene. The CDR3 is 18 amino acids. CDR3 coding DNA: TGTGCCAAAAAAGGCGCGGCAGGAGGTTACCTCACCTACAATGAGCAGTTCTTC. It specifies CAKKGAAGGYLTYNEQFF.